The rows below give T cell receptor beta chains drawn from one sample of a study of T cell responses to AZD1222 COVID-19 vaccine. Data came from immunoSEQ multiplex PCR; TCRdb stores just in-frame clones and leaves some out. The sample holds roughly 120,000 clones, around nine tenths seen once. Sequenced material: peripheral blood, taken on day 0 of AZD1222 vaccination. The receptors were sampled from an adult in good health. Both conserved end residues are part of each CDR3. D genes are given only for firm matches. Size is stated for part of the rows, as once, few or many counts, or as a class when the clone is expanded.

TRBJ2-2,.,TRBD1,TRBV19,CASSIGGQGNTGELFF,TGTGCCAGTAGTATAGGGGGACAGGGGAACACCGGGGAGCTGTTTTTT
TRBJ1-3,.,.,TRBV7-9,CASSLRGAEGNTIYF,TGTGCCAGCAGCTTAAGGGGGGCTGAAGGAAACACCATATATTTT
TRBJ1-4,.,.,TRBV28,CASSSGISTNEKLFF,TGTGCCAGCAGTTCGGGCATTTCAACTAATGAAAAACTGTTTTTT
TRBJ1-2,once,TRBD1,TRBV5-4,CASSQARTGRDGYTF,TGTGCCAGCAGCCAAGCGAGGACAGGCAGAGATGGCTACACCTTC
TRBJ1-2,.,.,TRBV28,CASSRPANYGYTF,TGTGCCAGCAGCCGCCCTGCTAACTATGGCTACACCTTC
TRBJ1-5,.,.,TRBV7-2,CASSLVADSNQPQHF,TGTGCCAGCAGCTTAGTTGCTGATAGCAATCAGCCCCAGCATTTT
TRBJ2-2,once,.,TRBV12-3/TRBV12-4,CASSLKGSGELFF,TGTGCCAGCAGTTTAAAGGGCTCCGGGGAGCTGTTTTTT
TRBJ2-7,once,TRBD2,TRBV11-2,CASSWGSGGAEQYF,TGTGCCAGCAGCTGGGGTAGCGGGGGGGCCGAGCAGTACTTC
TRBJ1-2,.,.,TRBV18,CASSSTANYGYTF,TGTGCCAGCTCATCCACAGCTAACTATGGCTACACCTTC
TRBJ2-7,.,TRBD1,TRBV30,CAWSAAGGRLYEQYF,TGTGCCTGGAGTGCGGCAGGGGGCCGACTATACGAGCAGTACTTC
TRBJ1-3,.,TRBD1,TRBV3-1/TRBV3-2,CASSQNQGANTIYF,TGTGCCAGCAGCCAAAATCAGGGGGCGAACACCATATATTTT
TRBJ2-7,.,.,TRBV7-8,CASSRAGESYEQYF,TGTGCCAGCAGCCGAGCGGGCGAGTCCTACGAGCAGTACTTC
TRBJ2-1,many,TRBD2,TRBV27,CASSPFTGTSGLNEQFF,TGTGCCAGCAGTCCTTTTACCGGGACTAGCGGCCTCAATGAGCAGTTCTTC
TRBJ2-7,.,.,TRBV3-1/TRBV3-2,CASSQTFGADLGEQYF,TGTGCCAGCAGCCAAACATTTGGCGCGGACCTCGGGGAGCAGTACTTC
TRBJ2-3,few,TRBD2,TRBV19,CASSTLAGATDTQYF,TGTGCCAGTAGTACCTTAGCGGGAGCGACAGATACGCAGTATTTT
TRBJ2-1,once,.,TRBV6-5,CASRNLAYNEQFF,TGTGCCAGCAGAAACCTAGCATACAATGAGCAGTTCTTC
TRBJ1-1,.,.,TRBV11-2,CASSLAPGVGTEAFF,TGTGCCAGCAGCTTAGCGCCAGGGGTGGGAACTGAAGCTTTCTTT
TRBJ1-6,.,.,TRBV6-5,CASSYSGNSYNSPLHF,TGTGCCAGCAGTTACTCCGGCAACTCCTATAATTCACCCCTCCACTTT
TRBJ2-5,.,.,TRBV4-1,CASSLGLSGGETQYF,TGCGCCAGCAGCCTGGGTTTGTCCGGGGGAGAGACCCAGTACTTC
TRBJ1-3,few,.,TRBV7-2,CASSLVGQDISGNTIYF,TGTGCCAGCAGCTTAGTGGGACAAGACATCTCTGGAAACACCATATATTTT
TRBJ1-1,.,TRBD1,TRBV6-1,CASSGYRGMGNTEAFF,TGTGCCAGCAGTGGCTACAGGGGGATGGGGAACACTGAAGCTTTCTTT
TRBJ2-1,.,TRBD1,TRBV5-1,CASSLSQGADNEQFF,TGCGCCAGCAGCCTTAGCCAGGGGGCAGACAATGAGCAGTTCTTC
TRBJ2-7,.,TRBD1,TRBV3-1/TRBV3-2,CASSPMLTGSYEQYF,TGTGCCAGCAGCCCGATGTTGACAGGGTCCTACGAGCAGTACTTC
TRBJ1-2,.,TRBD1,TRBV2,CASRSGTGGQDGYTF,TGTGCCAGCAGGTCGGGGACAGGGGGGCAGGATGGCTACACCTTC
TRBJ1-1,.,TRBD1,TRBV6-5,CASGTGGGRSTEAFF,TGTGCCAGCGGGACAGGGGGCGGACGGAGCACTGAAGCTTTCTTT
TRBJ1-1,once,.,TRBV11-1,CASSLGVTEDEAFF,TGTGCCAGCAGCTTGGGGGTCACAGAGGATGAAGCTTTCTTT
TRBJ1-6,once,.,TRBV28,CASSSRRSYNSPLHF,TGTGCCAGCAGTTCCCGTCGGTCCTATAATTCACCCCTCCACTTT
TRBJ2-2,.,TRBD1,TRBV28,CASSRTGVGSTGELFF,TGTGCCAGCAGCCGAACAGGGGTGGGTAGCACCGGGGAGCTGTTTTTT
TRBJ1-1,few,.,TRBV7-3,CASSFSGNTEAFF,TGTGCCAGCAGCTTCTCCGGGAACACTGAAGCTTTCTTT
TRBJ2-1,.,.,TRBV7-7,CASSSITGNEQFF,TGTGCTAGCAGCTCCATAACGGGGAATGAGCAGTTCTTC
TRBJ2-1,few,TRBD2,TRBV6-5,CASGLAGLYNEQFF,TGTGCCAGCGGCCTAGCGGGCCTCTACAATGAGCAGTTCTTC
TRBJ1-2,.,TRBD1,TRBV6-5,CASSRDREDGYTF,TGTGCCAGCAGTCGGGACAGGGAGGATGGCTACACCTTC
TRBJ1-2,.,.,TRBV3-1/TRBV3-2,CASTQWPSPSNYGYTF,TGTGCCAGCACCCAATGGCCGTCGCCCTCTAACTATGGCTACACCTTC
TRBJ1-1,.,.,TRBV7-2,CASSLGTGGPRAAEAFF,TGTGCCAGCAGCTTAGGGACCGGGGGGCCTCGGGCTGCTGAAGCTTTCTTT
TRBJ2-1,few,TRBD2,TRBV4-1,CASSLLAEYNEQFF,TGCGCCAGCAGCTTACTAGCGGAGTACAATGAGCAGTTCTTC
TRBJ2-1,.,TRBD2,TRBV9,CASSVTSGIHEQFF,TGTGCCAGCAGCGTAACTAGCGGGATCCATGAGCAGTTCTTC
TRBJ2-3,few,TRBD1,TRBV7-3,CASSASLRDRGEDTQYF,TGTGCCAGCAGCGCCTCACTCCGGGACAGGGGAGAAGATACGCAGTATTTT
TRBJ1-5,.,.,TRBV19,CASKRQEVRNQPQHF,TGTGCCAGTAAGAGACAGGAGGTGAGGAATCAGCCCCAGCATTTT
TRBJ1-1,.,.,TRBV19,CASSNLRGNTEAFF,TGTGCCAGTAGTAATCTCAGGGGGAACACTGAAGCTTTCTTT
TRBJ2-1,.,TRBD2,TRBV7-9,CASSLTERGEQFF,TGTGCCAGCAGCTTAACGGAGCGGGGTGAGCAGTTCTTC
TRBJ1-4,once,.,TRBV7-8,CASSLQQEEKLFF,TGTGCCAGCAGTCTCCAACAGGAAGAAAAACTGTTTTTT
TRBJ1-6,.,.,TRBV30,CACQPTSPNSPLHF,TGTGCCTGCCAACCAACAAGTCCTAATTCACCCCTCCACTTT
TRBJ1-2,.,.,TRBV30,CAGGDYGYTF,TGTGCCGGGGGGGACTATGGCTACACCTTC
TRBJ2-1,.,TRBD2,TRBV10-3,CAISPHLAGGNNEQFF,TGTGCCATCAGTCCGCACTTAGCGGGAGGGAACAATGAGCAGTTCTTC
TRBJ2-1,.,.,TRBV5-4,CASNDRRSSYNEQFF,TGTGCCAGCAACGACCGTCGCAGCTCCTACAATGAGCAGTTCTTC
TRBJ2-1,.,.,TRBV10-1,CASSESSTGLGNEQFF,TGCGCCAGCAGTGAGTCCTCTACCGGGTTGGGCAATGAGCAGTTCTTC
TRBJ1-4,.,.,TRBV27,CASSPMWPATNEKLFF,TGTGCCAGCAGTCCCATGTGGCCGGCAACTAATGAAAAACTGTTTTTT
TRBJ2-4,.,.,TRBV6-5,CASSYSWGADIQYF,TGTGCCAGCAGTTACTCTTGGGGGGCGGACATTCAGTACTTC
TRBJ1-3,.,.,TRBV27,CASSLSTWVTDTIYF,TGTGCCAGCAGTTTATCTACATGGGTGACTGACACCATATATTTT
TRBJ1-6,.,.,TRBV3-1/TRBV3-2,CASSPRWLGGGNSPLHF,TGTGCCAGCAGCCCCCGTTGGCTCGGCGGGGGAAATTCACCCCTCCACTTT
TRBJ2-6,.,.,TRBV19,CASSMGTLAGANVLTF,TGTGCCAGTAGTATGGGGACACTTGCCGGGGCCAACGTCCTGACTTTC
TRBJ1-5,.,.,TRBV18,CASSPLRTDNQPQHF,TGTGCCAGCTCACCATTGAGAACGGACAATCAGCCCCAGCATTTT
TRBJ2-5,.,.,TRBV7-2,CASSRGRQETQYF,TGTGCCAGCAGCCGGGGACGGCAAGAGACCCAGTACTTC
TRBJ1-5,.,.,TRBV12-2,CASRLGGLTAIISNQPQHF,TGTGCAAGTCGCTTAGGGGGGTTGACAGCCATCATTAGCAATCAGCCCCAGCATTTT
TRBJ2-2,.,TRBD2,TRBV11-2,CASSSRTSGRQIGELFF,TGTGCCAGCAGCTCAAGGACTAGCGGGAGGCAAATCGGGGAGCTGTTTTTT
TRBJ2-3,.,.,TRBV7-3,CASSAGSLDTQYF,TGTGCCAGCAGCGCCGGGAGCTTAGATACGCAGTATTTT
TRBJ2-7,once,.,TRBV27,CASKLGAASYEQYF,TGTGCCAGCAAACTAGGGGCTGCGTCCTACGAGCAGTACTTC
TRBJ1-1,.,.,TRBV5-4,CASSWGGGAEAFF,TGTGCCAGCAGCTGGGGGGGAGGTGCTGAAGCTTTCTTT
TRBJ2-3,once,.,TRBV3-1/TRBV3-2,CASSQVLNTQYF,TGTGCCAGCAGCCAAGTTCTCAATACGCAGTATTTT
TRBJ2-2,.,TRBD1,TRBV5-1,CASSLTTGWDTGELFF,TGCGCCAGCAGTTTAACGACAGGGTGGGACACCGGGGAGCTGTTTTTT